This T cell receptor beta chain was found in a study of PD-1 blockade in classical Hodgkin lymphoma. Clones were sequenced by immunoSEQ multiplex PCR, and TCRdb holds only the in-frame ones, with some missing. Of some 21,000 clones in the sample, approximately 80% are singletons; the top ten hold more than 0.9%. Findings of the study overall: Whatever underlies the repertoire differences (possibly disease activity or prior therapy) remains undefined.

Turning to this clone: Its target is not known.

Germline-derived CDR1 and CDR2 are MNHNS and SASEGT. CDR3 length equals 16 residues. Trimming pared 2 bases from V and 2 bases from J, leaving 14 bases between. The time point here: newly diagnosed, previously untreated cHL patient sample. By magnetic negative selection, CD4+ T cells were purified from thawed PBMCs. The chain couples TRBV6-1 to TRBJ2-3; no reliable D call. Sequencing used CD4+ T cells from blood. This TCR was recovered from a human donor with classical Hodgkin lymphoma. This CDR3 is CASSEQFQLSTDTQYF. CDR3 bases: TGTGCCAGCAGTGAACAGTTCCAACTCTCCACAGATACGCAGTATTTT.